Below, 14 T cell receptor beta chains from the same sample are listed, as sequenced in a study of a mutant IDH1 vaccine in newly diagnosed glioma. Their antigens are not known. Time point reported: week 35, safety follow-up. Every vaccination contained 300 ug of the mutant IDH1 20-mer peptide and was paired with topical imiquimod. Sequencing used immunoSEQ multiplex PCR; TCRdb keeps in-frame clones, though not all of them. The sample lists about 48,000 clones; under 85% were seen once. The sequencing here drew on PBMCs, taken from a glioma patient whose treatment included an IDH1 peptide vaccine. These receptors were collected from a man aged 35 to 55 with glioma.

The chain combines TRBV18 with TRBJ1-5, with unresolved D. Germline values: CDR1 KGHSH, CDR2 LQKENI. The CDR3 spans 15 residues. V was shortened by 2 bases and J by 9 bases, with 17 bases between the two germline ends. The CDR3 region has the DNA TGTGCCAGCTCACCATCTCAGGAGCCATGGGCGCCCCAGCATTTT. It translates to CASSPSQEPWAPQHF.

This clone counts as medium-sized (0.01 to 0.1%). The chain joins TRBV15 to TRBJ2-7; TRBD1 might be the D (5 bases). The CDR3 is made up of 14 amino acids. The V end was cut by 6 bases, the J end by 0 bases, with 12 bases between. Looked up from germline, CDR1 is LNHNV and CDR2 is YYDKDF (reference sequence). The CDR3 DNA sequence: TGTGCCACCAGTGATCACAGGAGCTCCTACGAGCAGTACTTC. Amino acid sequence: CATSDHRSSYEQYF.

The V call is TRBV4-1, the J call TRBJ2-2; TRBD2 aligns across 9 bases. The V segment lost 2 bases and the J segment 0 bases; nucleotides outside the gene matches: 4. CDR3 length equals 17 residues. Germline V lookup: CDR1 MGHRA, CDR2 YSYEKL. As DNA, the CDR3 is TGCGCCAGCAGCCAATTTGCGGGGGGGGCGAACACCGGGGAGCTGTTTTTT. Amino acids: CASSQFAGGANTGELFF.

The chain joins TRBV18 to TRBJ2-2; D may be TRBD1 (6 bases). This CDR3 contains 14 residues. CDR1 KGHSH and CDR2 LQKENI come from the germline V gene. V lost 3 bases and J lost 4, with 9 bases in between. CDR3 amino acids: CASSPQDSTGELFF. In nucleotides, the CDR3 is TGTGCCAGCTCACCCCAGGACAGCACCGGGGAGCTGTTTTTT.

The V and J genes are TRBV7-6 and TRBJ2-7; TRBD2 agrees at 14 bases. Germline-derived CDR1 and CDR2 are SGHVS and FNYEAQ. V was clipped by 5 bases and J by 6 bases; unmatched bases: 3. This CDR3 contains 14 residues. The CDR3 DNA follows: TGTGCCAGCAGCCGGACTAGCGGGGGGTTCGAGCAGTACTTC. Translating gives CASSRTSGGFEQYF.

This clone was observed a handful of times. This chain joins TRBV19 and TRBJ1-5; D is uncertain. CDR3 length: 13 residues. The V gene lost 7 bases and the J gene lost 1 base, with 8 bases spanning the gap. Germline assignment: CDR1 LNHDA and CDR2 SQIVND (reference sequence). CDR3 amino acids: CASNGRSNQPQHF. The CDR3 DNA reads TGTGCCAGTAACGGTAGAAGCAATCAGCCCCAGCATTTT.

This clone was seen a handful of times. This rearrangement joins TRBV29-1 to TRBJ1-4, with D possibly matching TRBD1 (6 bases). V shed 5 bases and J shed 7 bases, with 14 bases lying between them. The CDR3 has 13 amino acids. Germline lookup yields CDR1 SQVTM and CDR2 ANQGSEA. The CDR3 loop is CSVQGSGGEKLFF. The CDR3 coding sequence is TGCAGCGTTCAGGGGTCGGGGGGTGAAAAACTGTTTTTT.

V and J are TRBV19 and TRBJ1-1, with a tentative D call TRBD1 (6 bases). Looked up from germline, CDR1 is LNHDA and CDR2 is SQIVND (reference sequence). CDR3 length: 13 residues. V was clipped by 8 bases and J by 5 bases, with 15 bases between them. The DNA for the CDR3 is TGTGCCAGTCCGACCCCGACAGGTACTGAAGCTTTCTTT. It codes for CASPTPTGTEAFF.

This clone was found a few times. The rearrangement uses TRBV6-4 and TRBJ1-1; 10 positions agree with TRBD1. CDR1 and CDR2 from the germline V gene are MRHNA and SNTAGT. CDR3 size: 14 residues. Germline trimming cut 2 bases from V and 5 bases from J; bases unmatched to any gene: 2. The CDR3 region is CASSDTDRGTEAFF. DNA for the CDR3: TGTGCCAGCAGTGACACGGACAGGGGGACTGAAGCTTTCTTT.

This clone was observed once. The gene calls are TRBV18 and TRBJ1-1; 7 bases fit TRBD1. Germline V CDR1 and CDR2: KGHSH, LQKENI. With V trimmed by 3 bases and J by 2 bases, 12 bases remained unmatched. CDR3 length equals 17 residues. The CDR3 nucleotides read TGTGCCAGCTCACCTCTAGCCGCAGGGGGGTTTAACACTGAAGCTTTCTTT. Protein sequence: CASSPLAAGGFNTEAFF.

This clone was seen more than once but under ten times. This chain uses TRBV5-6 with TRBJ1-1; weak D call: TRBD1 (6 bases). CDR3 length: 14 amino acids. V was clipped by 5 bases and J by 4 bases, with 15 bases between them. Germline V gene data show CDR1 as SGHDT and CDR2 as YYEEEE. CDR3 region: CASRPQGGVTEAFF. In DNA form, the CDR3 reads TGTGCCAGCAGACCACAGGGTGGTGTCACTGAAGCTTTCTTT.

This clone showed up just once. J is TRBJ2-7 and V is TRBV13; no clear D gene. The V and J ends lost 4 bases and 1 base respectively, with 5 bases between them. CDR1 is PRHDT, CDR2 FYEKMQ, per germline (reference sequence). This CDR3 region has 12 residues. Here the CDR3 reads CASSSRSYEQYF. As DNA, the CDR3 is TGTGCCAGCAGCTCTCGGTCCTACGAGCAGTACTTC. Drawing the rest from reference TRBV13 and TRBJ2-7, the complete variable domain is AAGVIQSPRHLIKEKRETATLKCYPIPRHDTVYWYQQGPGQDPQFLISFYEKMQSDKGSIPDRFSAQQFSDYHSELNMSSLELGDSALYFCASSSRSYEQYFGPGTRLTVT.

CDR3 in DNA: TGTGCCAGCAGCCACGACTTGGAAGAGACCCAGTACTTC. Translation: CASSHDLEETQYF. The gene calls are TRBV13 and TRBJ2-5; no definite D call. The germline V gene has CDR1 PRHDT and CDR2 FYEKMQ (reference sequence). Trimming shortened V by 5 bases and J by 3 bases, and 10 bases separated the two germline ends. The CDR3 is 13 amino acids.

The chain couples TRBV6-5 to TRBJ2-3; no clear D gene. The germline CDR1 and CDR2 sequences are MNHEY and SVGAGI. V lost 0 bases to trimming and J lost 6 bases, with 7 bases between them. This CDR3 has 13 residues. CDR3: CASSYSGLDTQYF. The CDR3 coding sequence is TGTGCCAGCAGTTACTCGGGTTTGGATACGCAGTATTTT.